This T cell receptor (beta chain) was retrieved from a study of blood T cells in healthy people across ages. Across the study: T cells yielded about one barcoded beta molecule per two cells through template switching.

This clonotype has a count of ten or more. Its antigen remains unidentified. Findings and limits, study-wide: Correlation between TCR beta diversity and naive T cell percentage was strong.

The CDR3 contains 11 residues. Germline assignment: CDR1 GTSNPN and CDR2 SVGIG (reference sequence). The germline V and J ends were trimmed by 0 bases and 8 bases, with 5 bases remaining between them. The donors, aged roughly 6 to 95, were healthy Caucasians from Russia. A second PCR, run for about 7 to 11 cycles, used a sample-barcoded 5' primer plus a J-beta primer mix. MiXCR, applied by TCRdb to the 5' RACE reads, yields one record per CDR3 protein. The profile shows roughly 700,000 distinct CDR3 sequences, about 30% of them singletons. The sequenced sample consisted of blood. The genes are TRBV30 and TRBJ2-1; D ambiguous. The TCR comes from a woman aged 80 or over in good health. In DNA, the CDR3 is TGTGCCTGGAGTGTACCCCATGAGCAGTTCTTC. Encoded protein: CAWSVPHEQFF.